This TCR beta chain emerged from a study of blood T cell repertoires in COVID-19 (dated by TCRdb to the early 2020s). Study-wide context: Samples covering the acute and convalescent phases of COVID-19 were provided by collaborators in the United States, Italy and Spain. Samples came from the ongoing ImmuneRACE study (first 160 participants) plus 1,254 subjects from 6 global collaborators. The material from the prospective study consisted of cDNA or gDNA derived from T cells, B-cell-depleted T cells, or PBMCs. Where available, HLA class I and class II types were taken from metadata supplied by the sample provider and were not determined by assay-based typing. The sample metadata nearly always contained a de-identified subject ID, COVID-19 status, age in years and sex. Deeply sampled blood TCRbeta repertoires from subjects exposed to, actively infected with, or recovered from COVID-19 were included in the dataset. The repertoires were released in a freely available public database intended as a resource for research on the immune response to SARS-CoV-2. On the study overall, not on this receptor specifically: How much clinical and demographic metadata was included differed by source and by participant, and the metadata was provided uncurated.

The collaborating institutions used their own protocols to collect whole blood in K2EDTA tubes. Collaborator samples were shipped for TCRbeta analysis as frozen whole blood, isolated PBMCs, or DNA extracted from either sample type. As encoded in the germline V gene, CDR1 is KGHDR while CDR2 is SFDVKD. V is reduced by 4 bases and J by 4 bases, leaving a spacing of 15 bases between them. Its CDR3 holds 15 amino acids, cysteine through phenylalanine. Only the CDR3 part of the read is kept: 45 bases, read in frame from the first base. Note on this clone: Its recognized antigen is unknown. Base-call qualities are not available, and no considerably larger clone is one nucleotide away.

TCRbeta CDR3 regions were amplified from genomic DNA using the immunoSEQ Assay, a bias-controlled multiplex PCR. The source study handled its data this way. The number of nucleated cells in each sample was estimated from the amplification of reference gene primers within the assay. To quantify the absolute abundance of each unique TCRbeta CDR3 rearrangement, sequence reads were collapsed and filtered. For each sample, productive Simpson clonality was calculated as the square root of Simpson's diversity index across productive rearrangements. In TCRdb, the immuneACCESS table is reduced to in-frame sequences with V and J assigned. These tables do not hold every clone; where another copy was compared, an unresolved V gene accounts for under half, and the others remain unexplained. The V and J calls and clone size are taken from that table; D and trimming were inferred from the DNA. The sample table lists roughly 60,000 clones, 90% of them with a count of one. About 9.1% of the sample is held by the ten biggest clonotypes.

Rearrangement joined TRBV24-1 to TRBJ2-5, with TRBD2 as a weak D call on 6 bases. The receptor comes from an elderly woman with active COVID-19. The sample consisted of peripheral blood. The sequenced DNA: TGTGCCACCAGTGAATCTAGCGCGTCACTAGAGACCCAGTACTTC. Its protein is CATSESSASLETQYF.